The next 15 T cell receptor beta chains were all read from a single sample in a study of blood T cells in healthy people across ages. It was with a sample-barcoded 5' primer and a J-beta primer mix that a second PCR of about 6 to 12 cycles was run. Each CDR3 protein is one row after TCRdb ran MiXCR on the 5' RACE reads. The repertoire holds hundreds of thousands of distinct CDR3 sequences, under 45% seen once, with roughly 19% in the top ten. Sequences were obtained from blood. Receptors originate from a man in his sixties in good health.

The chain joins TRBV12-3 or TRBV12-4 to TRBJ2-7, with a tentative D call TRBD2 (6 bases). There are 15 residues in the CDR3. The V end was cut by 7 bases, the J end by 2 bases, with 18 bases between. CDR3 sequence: CASTYGWGGTYEQYF. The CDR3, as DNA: TGTGCCAGCACCTATGGGTGGGGAGGAACCTACGAGCAGTACTTC.

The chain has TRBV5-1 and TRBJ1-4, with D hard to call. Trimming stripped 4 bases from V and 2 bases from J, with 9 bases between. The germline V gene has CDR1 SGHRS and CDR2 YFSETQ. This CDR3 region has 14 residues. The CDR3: CASSPYTTNEKLFF. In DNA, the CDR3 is TGCGCCAGCAGCCCGTACACTACTAATGAAAAACTGTTTTTT.

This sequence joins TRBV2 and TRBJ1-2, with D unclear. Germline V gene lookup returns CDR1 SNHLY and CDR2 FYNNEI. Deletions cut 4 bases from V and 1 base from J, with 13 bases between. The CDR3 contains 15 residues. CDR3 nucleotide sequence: TGTGCCAGCAGTGTATTACGACGGGATAACTATGGCTACACCTTC. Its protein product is CASSVLRRDNYGYTF.

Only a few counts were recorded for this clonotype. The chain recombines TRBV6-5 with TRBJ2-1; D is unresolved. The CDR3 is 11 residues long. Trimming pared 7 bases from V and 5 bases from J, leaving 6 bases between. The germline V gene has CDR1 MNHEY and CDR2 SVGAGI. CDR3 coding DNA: TGTGCCAGCACCCGGCACAATGAGCAGTTCTTC. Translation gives CASTRHNEQFF.

The CDR3 DNA is TGTGCCAGCAGTTCGGACGGGAATAGCAATCAGCCCCAGCATTTT. This encodes CASSSDGNSNQPQHF. V and J are TRBV12-3 or TRBV12-4 and TRBJ1-5; D unclear. The CDR3 has 15 residues. V gave up 4 bases and J gave up 0 bases, with 10 bases separating them.

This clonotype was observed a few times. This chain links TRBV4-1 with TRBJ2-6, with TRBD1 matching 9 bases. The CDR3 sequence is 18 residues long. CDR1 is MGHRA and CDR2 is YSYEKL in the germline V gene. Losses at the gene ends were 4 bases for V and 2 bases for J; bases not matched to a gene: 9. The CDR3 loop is CASSRTGGAVPGANVLTF. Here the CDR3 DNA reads TGCGCCAGCAGCCGAACAGGGGGCGCTGTCCCTGGGGCCAACGTCCTGACTTTC.

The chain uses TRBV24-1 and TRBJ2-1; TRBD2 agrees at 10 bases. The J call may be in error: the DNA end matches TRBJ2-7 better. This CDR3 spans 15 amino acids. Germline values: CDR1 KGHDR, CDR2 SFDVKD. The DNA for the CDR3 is TGTGCCGCCAAGCCCCTAGCGGGGGCTTACAATGAGCAGTACTTC. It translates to CAAKPLAGAYNEQYF.

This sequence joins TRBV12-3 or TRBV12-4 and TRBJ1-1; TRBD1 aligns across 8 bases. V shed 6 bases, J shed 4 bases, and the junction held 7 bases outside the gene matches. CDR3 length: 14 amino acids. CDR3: CASSIRGLPTEAFF. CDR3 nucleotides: TGTGCCAGCAGCATCAGGGGGCTTCCCACTGAAGCTTTCTTT.

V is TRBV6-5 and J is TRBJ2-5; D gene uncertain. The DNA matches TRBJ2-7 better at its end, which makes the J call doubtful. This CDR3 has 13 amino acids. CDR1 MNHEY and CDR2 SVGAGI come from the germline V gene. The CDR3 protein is CASSYSQLYEQYF. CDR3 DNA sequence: TGTGCCAGCAGTTACTCCCAGCTGTACGAGCAGTACTTC.

The CDR3 here is CSASEGKVYGYTF. CDR3 nucleotides: TGCAGTGCTAGCGAGGGGAAGGTCTATGGCTACACCTTC. This chain links TRBV20-1 with TRBJ1-2, with TRBD1 as a possible D gene (5 bases). Germline V gives CDR1 DFQATT, CDR2 SNEGSKA (reference sequence). The CDR3 covers 13 residues. V was trimmed by 3 bases and J by 4 bases, leaving 12 bases between them.

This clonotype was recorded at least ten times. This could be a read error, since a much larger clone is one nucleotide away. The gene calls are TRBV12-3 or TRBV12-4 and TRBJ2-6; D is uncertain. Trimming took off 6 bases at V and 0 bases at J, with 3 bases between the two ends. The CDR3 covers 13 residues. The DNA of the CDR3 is TGTGCCAGCAGGATCTCTGGGGCCAACGTCCTGACTTTC. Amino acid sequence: CASRISGANVLTF.

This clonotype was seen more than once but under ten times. CDR3 loop: CASSSNTGNQPQHF. The CDR3 coding sequence is TGTGCCAGCAGCTCTAACACGGGCAATCAGCCCCAGCATTTT. The V call is TRBV7-2, the J call TRBJ1-5, with no clear D. The CDR3 loop spans 14 amino acids. Germline V gene data show CDR1 as SGHTA and CDR2 as FQGNSA. V lost 4 bases and J 2 bases, leaving 9 bases between the germline ends.

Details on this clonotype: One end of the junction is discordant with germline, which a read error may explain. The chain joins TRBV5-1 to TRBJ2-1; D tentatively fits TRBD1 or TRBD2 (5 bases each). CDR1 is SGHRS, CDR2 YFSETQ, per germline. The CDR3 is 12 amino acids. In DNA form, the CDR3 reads TGTGCCAGCAGCCCTCCGGGACGAGCACAGTTCTTC. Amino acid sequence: CASSPPGRAQFF.

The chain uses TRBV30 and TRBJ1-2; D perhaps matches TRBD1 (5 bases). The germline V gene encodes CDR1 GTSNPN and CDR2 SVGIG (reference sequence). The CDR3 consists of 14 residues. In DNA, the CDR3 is TGTGCTGGGAGGGACTGGGGATCTAACTATGGCTACACCTTC. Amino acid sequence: CAGRDWGSNYGYTF. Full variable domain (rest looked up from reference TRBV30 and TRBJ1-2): SQTIHQWPATLVQPVGSPLSLECTVEGTSNPNLYWYRQAAGRGLQLLFYSVGIGQISSEVPQNLSASRPQDRQFILSSKKLLLSDSGFYLCAGRDWGSNYGYTFGSGTRLTVV.

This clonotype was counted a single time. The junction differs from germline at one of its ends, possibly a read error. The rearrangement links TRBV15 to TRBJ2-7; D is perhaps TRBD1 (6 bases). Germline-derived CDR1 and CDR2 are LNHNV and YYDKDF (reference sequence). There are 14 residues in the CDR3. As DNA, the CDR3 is TGTGCCTCCAGCAGGGGTCCCGTTGGCTACGAGCAGTACTTC. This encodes CASSRGPVGYEQYF. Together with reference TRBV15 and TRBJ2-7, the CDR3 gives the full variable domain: DAMVIQNPRYQVTQFGKPVTLSCSQTLNHNVMYWYQQKSSQAPKLLFHYYDKDFNNEADTPDNFQSRRPNTSFCFLDIRSPGLGDTAMYLCASSRGPVGYEQYFGPGTRLTVT.